One sample yielded the 2 T cell receptor beta chains listed below, sequenced in a study of cytomegalovirus exposure and HLA in healthy donors listed by TCRdb under 2017. Library prep was done by the immunoSEQ multiplex PCR assay. The multiplex PCR relied on a mix of 60 forward primers for TCR Vbeta segments and 13 reverse primers for TCR Jbeta segments. This is the immuneACCESS table as TCRdb keeps it, with only in-frame sequences that have V and J called. A part of the clones is gone; compared with another copy, unresolved V genes explain less than half, and the rest is unexplained. Across this sample there are approximately 150,000 clones, with around four fifths seen only once. The ten biggest clones cover around 2% of the sample. The sequenced sample consisted of PBMCs. These receptors all come from a woman in her forties in good health and CMV-seronegative.

This clone was observed a handful of times. The chain recombines TRBV4-2 with TRBJ2-7, with TRBD2 matching 10 bases. With V trimmed by 0 bases and J by 3 bases, 8 bases remained unmatched. This CDR3 has 17 amino acids. CDR1 is LGHNA and CDR2 is YNFKEQ in the germline V gene. The CDR3 here is CASSQEAASGGVYEQYF. The CDR3 DNA is TGTGCCAGCAGCCAAGAAGCTGCTAGCGGGGGCGTCTACGAGCAGTACTTC.

The chain couples TRBV9 to TRBJ2-5, with 13 bases lining up with TRBD2. With 6 bases clipped from V and 2 bases from J, the junction kept 7 bases outside the gene matches. The CDR3 covers 16 residues. The germline CDR1 and CDR2 sequences are SGDLS and YYNGEE. The CDR3 DNA follows: TGTGCCAGCAACGAAGGGGGACTAGCGGGACAAGAGACCCAGTACTTC. This translates into CASNEGGLAGQETQYF.